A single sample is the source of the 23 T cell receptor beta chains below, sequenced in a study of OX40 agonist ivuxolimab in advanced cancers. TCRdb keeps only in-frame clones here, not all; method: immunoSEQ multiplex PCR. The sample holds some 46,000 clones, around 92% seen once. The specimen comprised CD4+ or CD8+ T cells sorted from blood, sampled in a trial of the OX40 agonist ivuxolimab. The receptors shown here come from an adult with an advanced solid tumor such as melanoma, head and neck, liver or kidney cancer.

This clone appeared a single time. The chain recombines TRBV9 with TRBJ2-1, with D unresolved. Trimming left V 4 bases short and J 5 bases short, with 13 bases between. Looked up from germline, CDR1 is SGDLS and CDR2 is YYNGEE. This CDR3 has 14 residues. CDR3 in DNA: TGTGCCAGCAGCCCTCCGGACGGCAACAATGAGCAGTTCTTC. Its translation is CASSPPDGNNEQFF.

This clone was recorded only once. The CDR3 region is CASRNDNRVYYGYTF. DNA for the CDR3: TGTGCCAGCAGAAACGATAACAGGGTTTACTATGGCTACACCTTC. The chain employs TRBV6-5 and TRBJ1-2; D perhaps matches TRBD1 (6 bases). CDR3 length equals 15 residues. Germline CDR1 reads MNHEY; CDR2 reads SVGAGI. V lost 6 bases to trimming and J lost 3 bases, with 17 bases between them.

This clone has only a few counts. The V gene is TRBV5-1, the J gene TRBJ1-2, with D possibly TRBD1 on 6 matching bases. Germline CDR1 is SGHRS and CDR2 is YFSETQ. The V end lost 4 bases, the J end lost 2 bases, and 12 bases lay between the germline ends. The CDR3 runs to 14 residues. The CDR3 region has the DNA TGCGCCAGCAGCGACAGGTCGGGAAACTATGGCTACACCTTC. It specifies CASSDRSGNYGYTF. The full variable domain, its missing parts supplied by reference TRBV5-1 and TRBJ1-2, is KAGVTQTPRYLIKTRGQQVTLSCSPISGHRSVSWYQQTPGQGLQFLFEYFSETQRNKGNFPGRFSGRQFSNSRSEMNVSTLELGDSALYLCASSDRSGNYGYTFGSGTRLTVV.

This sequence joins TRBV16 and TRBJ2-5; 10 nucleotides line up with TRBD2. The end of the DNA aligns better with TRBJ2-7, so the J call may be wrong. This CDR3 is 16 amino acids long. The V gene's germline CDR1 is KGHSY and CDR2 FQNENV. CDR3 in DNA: TGTGCCAGCAGCCACGGGACTAGCGCGTCCCCCTACGAGCAGTACTTC. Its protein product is CASSHGTSASPYEQYF.

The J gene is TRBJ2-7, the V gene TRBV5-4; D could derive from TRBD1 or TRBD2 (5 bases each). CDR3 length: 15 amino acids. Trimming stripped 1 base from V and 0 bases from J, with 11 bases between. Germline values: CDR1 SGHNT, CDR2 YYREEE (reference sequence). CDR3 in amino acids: CASSLSAGSSYEQYF. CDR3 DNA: TGTGCCAGCAGCTTGTCGGCAGGGAGCTCCTACGAGCAGTACTTC.

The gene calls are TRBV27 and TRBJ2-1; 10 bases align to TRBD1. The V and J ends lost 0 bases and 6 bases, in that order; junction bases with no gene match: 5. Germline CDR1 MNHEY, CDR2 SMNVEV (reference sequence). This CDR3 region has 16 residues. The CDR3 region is CASSLSIGDRGNEQFF. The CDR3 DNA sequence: TGTGCCAGCAGTTTATCGATAGGGGACAGGGGCAATGAGCAGTTCTTC.

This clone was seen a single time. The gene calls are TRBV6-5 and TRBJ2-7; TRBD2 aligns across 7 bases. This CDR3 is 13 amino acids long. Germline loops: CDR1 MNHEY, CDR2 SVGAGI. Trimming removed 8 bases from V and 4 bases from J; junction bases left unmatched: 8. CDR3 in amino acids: CASAGSGPYEQYF. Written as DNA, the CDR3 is TGTGCCAGCGCGGGTAGCGGGCCTTACGAGCAGTACTTC.

In DNA, the CDR3 is TGTGCCAGCAGTGAATTCGGCAGGGCGGGTGAGCAGTACTTC. This gives the protein CASSEFGRAGEQYF. The chain recombines TRBV25-1 with TRBJ2-7, with D possibly being TRBD1 or TRBD2 (5 bases each). The germline CDR1 and CDR2 sequences are MGHDK and SYGVNS. V lost 1 base and J lost 7, with 14 bases in between. This CDR3 is built from 14 residues.

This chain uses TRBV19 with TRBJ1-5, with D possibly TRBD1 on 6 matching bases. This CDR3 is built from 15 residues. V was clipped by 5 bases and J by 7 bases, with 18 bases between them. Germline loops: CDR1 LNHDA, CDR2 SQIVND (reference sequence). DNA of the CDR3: TGTGCCAGTAGTTTTGTCGTCCAGGGGAAACAGCCCCAGCATTTT. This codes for CASSFVVQGKQPQHF.

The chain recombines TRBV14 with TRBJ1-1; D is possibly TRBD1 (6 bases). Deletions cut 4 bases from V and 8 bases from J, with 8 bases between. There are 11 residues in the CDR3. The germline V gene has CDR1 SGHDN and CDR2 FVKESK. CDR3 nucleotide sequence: TGTGCCAGCAGCCCCGGGACAGAAGCTTTCTTT. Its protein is CASSPGTEAFF. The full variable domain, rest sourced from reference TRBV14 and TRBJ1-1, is EAGVTQFPSHSVIEKGQTVTLRCDPISGHDNLYWYRRVMGKEIKFLLHFVKESKQDESGMPNNRFLAERTGGTYSTLKVQPAELEDSGVYFCASSPGTEAFFGQGTRLTVV.

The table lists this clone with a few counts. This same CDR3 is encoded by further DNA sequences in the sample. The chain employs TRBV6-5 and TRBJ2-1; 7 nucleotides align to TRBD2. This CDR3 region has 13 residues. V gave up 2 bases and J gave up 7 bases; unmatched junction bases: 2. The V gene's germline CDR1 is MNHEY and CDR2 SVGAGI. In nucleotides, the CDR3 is TGTGCCAGCAGTTACGGGGAGGGGAATGAGCAGTTCTTC. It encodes CASSYGEGNEQFF.

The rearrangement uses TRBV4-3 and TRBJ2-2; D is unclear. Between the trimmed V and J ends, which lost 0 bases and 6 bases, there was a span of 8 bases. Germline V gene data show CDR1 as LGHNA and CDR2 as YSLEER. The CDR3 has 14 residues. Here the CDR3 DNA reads TGCGCCAGCAGCCAAGATCGTTTGGCCGGGGAGCTGTTTTTT. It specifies CASSQDRLAGELFF.

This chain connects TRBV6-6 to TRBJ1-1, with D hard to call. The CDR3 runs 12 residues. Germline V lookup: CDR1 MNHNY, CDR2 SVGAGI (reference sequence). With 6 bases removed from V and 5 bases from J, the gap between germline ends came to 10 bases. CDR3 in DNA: TGTGCCAGCAGCAACGGTCGGACTGAAGCTTTCTTT. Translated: CASSNGRTEAFF.

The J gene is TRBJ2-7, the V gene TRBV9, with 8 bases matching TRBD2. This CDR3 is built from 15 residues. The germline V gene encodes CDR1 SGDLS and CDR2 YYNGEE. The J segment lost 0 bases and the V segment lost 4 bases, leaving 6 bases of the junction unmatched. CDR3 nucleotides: TGTGCCAGCAGCCCCCGGGGGGGGGACTCCTACGAGCAGTACTTC. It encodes CASSPRGGDSYEQYF.

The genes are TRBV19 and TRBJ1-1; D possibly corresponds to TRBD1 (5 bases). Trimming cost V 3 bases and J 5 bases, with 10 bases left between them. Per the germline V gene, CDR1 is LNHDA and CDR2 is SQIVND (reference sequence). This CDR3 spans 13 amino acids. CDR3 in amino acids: CASSMGEGTEAFF. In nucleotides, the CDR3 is TGTGCCAGTAGTATGGGGGAGGGGACTGAAGCTTTCTTT. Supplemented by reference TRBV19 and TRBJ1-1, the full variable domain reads DGGITQSPKYLFRKEGQNVTLSCEQNLNHDAMYWYRQDPGQGLRLIYYSQIVNDFQKGDIAEGYSVSREKKESFPLTVTSAQKNPTAFYLCASSMGEGTEAFFGQGTRLTVV.

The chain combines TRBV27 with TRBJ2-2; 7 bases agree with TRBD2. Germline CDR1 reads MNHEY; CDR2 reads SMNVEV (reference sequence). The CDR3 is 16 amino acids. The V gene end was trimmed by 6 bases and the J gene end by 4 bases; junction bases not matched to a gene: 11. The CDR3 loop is CASSPLSREGTGELFF. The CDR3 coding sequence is TGTGCCAGCAGCCCCCTCAGCAGGGAGGGCACCGGGGAGCTGTTTTTT.

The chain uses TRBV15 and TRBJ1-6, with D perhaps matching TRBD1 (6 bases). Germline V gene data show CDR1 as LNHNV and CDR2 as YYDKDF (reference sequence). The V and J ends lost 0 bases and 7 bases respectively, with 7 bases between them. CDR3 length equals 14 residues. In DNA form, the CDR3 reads TGTGCCACCAGCAGAGACAGGGGAAATTCACCCCTCCACTTT. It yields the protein CATSRDRGNSPLHF.

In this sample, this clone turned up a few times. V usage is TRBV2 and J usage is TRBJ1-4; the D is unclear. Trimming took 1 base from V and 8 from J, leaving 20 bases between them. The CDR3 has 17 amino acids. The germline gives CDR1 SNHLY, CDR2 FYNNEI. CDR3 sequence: CASSEVPPDPDGEKLFF. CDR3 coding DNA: TGTGCCAGCAGTGAAGTCCCCCCGGACCCAGATGGCGAAAAACTGTTTTTT.

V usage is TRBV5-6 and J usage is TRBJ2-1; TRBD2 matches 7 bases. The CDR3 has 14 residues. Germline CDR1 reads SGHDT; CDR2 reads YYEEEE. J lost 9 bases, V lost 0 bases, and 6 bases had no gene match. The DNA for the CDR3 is TGTGCCAGCAGCTTGGGCCTCGAGCGGGGTGAGCAGTTCTTC. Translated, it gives CASSLGLERGEQFF.

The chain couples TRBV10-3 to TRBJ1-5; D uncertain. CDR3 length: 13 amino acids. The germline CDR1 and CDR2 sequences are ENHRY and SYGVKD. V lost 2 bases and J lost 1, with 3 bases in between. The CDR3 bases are TGTGCCATCAGTGAGGAAAGCAATCAGCCCCAGCATTTT. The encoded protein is CAISEESNQPQHF.

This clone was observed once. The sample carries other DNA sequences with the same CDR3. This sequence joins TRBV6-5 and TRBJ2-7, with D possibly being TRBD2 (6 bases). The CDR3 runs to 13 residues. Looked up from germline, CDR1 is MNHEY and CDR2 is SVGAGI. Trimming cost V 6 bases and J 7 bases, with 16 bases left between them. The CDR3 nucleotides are TGTGCCAGCAGACCGGGTCCTGCGGGGGAGCAGTACTTC. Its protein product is CASRPGPAGEQYF.

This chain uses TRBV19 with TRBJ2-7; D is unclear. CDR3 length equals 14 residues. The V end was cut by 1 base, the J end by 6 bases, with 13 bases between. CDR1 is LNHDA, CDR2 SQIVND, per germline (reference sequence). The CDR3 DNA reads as TGTGCCAGTAGTATAGTAAAAGGGAACCTCGAGCAGTACTTC. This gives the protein CASSIVKGNLEQYF. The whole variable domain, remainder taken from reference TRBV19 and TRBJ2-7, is DGGITQSPKYLFRKEGQNVTLSCEQNLNHDAMYWYRQDPGQGLRLIYYSQIVNDFQKGDIAEGYSVSREKKESFPLTVTSAQKNPTAFYLCASSIVKGNLEQYFGPGTRLTVT.

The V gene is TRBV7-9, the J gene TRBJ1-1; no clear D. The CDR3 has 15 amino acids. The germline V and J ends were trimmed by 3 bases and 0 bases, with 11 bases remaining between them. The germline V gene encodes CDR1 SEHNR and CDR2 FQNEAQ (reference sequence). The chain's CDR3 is CASSFMHTVNTEAFF. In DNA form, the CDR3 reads TGTGCCAGCAGCTTTATGCACACTGTGAACACTGAAGCTTTCTTT.